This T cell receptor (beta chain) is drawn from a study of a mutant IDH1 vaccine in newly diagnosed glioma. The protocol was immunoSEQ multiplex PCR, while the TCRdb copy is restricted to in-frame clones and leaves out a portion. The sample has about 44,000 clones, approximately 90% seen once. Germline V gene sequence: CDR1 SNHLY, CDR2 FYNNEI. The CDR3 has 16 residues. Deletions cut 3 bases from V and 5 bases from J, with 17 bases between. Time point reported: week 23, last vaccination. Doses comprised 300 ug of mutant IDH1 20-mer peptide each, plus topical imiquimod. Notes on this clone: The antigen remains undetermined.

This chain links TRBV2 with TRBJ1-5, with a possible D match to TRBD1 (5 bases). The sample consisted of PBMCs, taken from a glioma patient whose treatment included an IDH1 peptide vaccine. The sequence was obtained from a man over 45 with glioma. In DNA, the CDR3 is TGTGCCAGCAGTGACGGGCCCTGGGGGGATGATCAGCCCCAGCATTTT. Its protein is CASSDGPWGDDQPQHF.